This note documents a single T cell receptor (beta chain) sequence. Its antigen remains unidentified. This specimen comes from a study of cytomegalovirus exposure and HLA in healthy donors. Whole-study results and caveats: Later analysis identified a missense DCLRE1C variant that was linked to TCR beta V- and J-gene trimming.

This CDR3 spans 14 amino acids. Germline V lookup: CDR1 WNHNN, CDR2 SYGVQD (reference sequence). Between the trimmed V and J ends, which lost 8 bases and 6 bases, there was a span of 20 bases. With 60 Vbeta and 13 Jbeta primers, the PCR was carried out. Measured with immunoSEQ multiplex PCR; TCRdb has only the in-frame clones, and not every one. The sample shows roughly 150,000 clones, over 60% of them seen only once. The chain is built from TRBV10-1 and TRBJ2-7; no firm D call. The clonotype originates from a woman aged 30 to 39 in good health and CMV-seropositive. Input material: PBMCs. CDR3 sequence: CASSVAAGSGEQYF. The CDR3 region has the DNA TGCGCCAGCTCCGTGGCCGCAGGATCTGGCGAGCAGTACTTC.